This T cell receptor (beta chain) comes out of a study of monozygotic twins with inflammatory bowel disease. This CDR3 region has 13 residues. The germline CDR1 and CDR2 sequences are DFQATT and SNEGSKA (reference sequence). Amplification of TCRalpha and TCRbeta cDNA involved two nested PCRs that ran for around 16 and 10 cycles. TCRdb re-called the 5' RACE reads, yielding one record per CDR3 amino acid sequence without DNA. The sample yields about 140,000 distinct CDR3 sequences, of which the top ten take up around 1.3%. This clonotype was obtained from a human donor with ulcerative colitis or Crohn's disease, or a healthy co-twin of an affected twin (not recorded which). J is TRBJ1-2 and V is TRBV20-1. Material for sequencing was blood. The chain's CDR3 is CSARGRANYGYTF.